Below are 30 T cell receptor beta chains sequenced from a single sample in a study of cytomegalovirus exposure and HLA in healthy donors. With 60 Vbeta and 13 Jbeta primers, the PCR was carried out. TCRdb's copy holds only in-frame clones and misses some; the assay was immunoSEQ multiplex PCR. The table records around 99,000 clones, approximately 80% of them present only once. Sequencing was performed on PBMCs. Receptor source: a woman aged 25-40 years in good health and CMV-seronegative.

This sequence joins TRBV5-4 and TRBJ2-7; D may be TRBD1 (5 bases). V dropped 4 bases and J dropped 2 bases, with 13 bases sitting between them. CDR3 length: 14 residues. Looked up from germline, CDR1 is SGHNT and CDR2 is YYREEE (reference sequence). DNA for the CDR3: TGTGCCAGCAGCCCCCCAGGGAACACCTACGAGCAGTACTTC. This gives the protein CASSPPGNTYEQYF.

J is TRBJ1-1 and V is TRBV4-2; D possibly corresponds to TRBD1 (6 bases). Germline CDR1 reads LGHNA; CDR2 reads YNFKEQ. This CDR3 spans 17 amino acids. Trimming cost V 1 base and J 4 bases, with 19 bases left between them. The CDR3 protein is CASSQVGQGISATEAFF. In nucleotides, the CDR3 is TGTGCCAGCAGCCAAGTGGGCCAGGGGATCTCAGCCACTGAAGCTTTCTTT.

The V call is TRBV7-2, the J call TRBJ2-1; the match to TRBD2 covers 10 bases. The junction had 4 bases not matched to a gene; V was cut back by 6 bases and J by 5 bases. The CDR3 consists of 14 residues. The germline gives CDR1 SGHTA, CDR2 FQGNSA. The CDR3 region is CASSRAGGDNEQFF. DNA for the CDR3: TGTGCCAGCAGTCGAGCGGGAGGGGACAATGAGCAGTTCTTC. Full variable domain (remainder filled in from reference TRBV7-2 and TRBJ2-1): GAGVSQSPSNKVTEKGKDVELRCDPISGHTALYWYRQSLGQGLEFLIYFQGNSAPDKSGLPSDRFSAERTGGSVSTLTIQRTQQEDSAVYLCASSRAGGDNEQFFGPGTRLTVL.

The count of this clone is one. The genes are TRBV6-5 and TRBJ2-5; 9 bases line up with TRBD1. The closer fit of TRBJ2-7 to the DNA end suggests the J call may be wrong. Looked up from germline, CDR1 is MNHEY and CDR2 is SVGAGI. This CDR3 is built from 15 residues. CDR3 coding DNA: TGTGCCAGCAGTACCTCCTGGGACAGGGAATACGAGCAGTACTTC. Protein sequence: CASSTSWDREYEQYF.

This sequence joins TRBV13 and TRBJ2-6; 8 nucleotides match TRBD2. The V and J ends lost 6 bases and 4 bases, in that order; junction bases with no gene match: 5. The CDR3 totals 15 residues. Germline loops: CDR1 PRHDT, CDR2 FYEKMQ (reference sequence). CDR3 sequence: CASRPAGDGANVLTF. The CDR3, as DNA: TGTGCCAGCAGGCCAGCGGGAGACGGGGCCAACGTCCTGACTTTC.

This clone was counted a few times. This sequence joins TRBV10-3 and TRBJ2-2, with D possibly TRBD2 on 6 matching bases. V lost 8 bases, J lost 5 bases, and 18 bases lay in between. Germline-derived CDR1 and CDR2 are ENHRY and SYGVKD. The CDR3 runs 15 residues. CDR3 nucleotides: TGTGCCATCCGAGGGGAAACGGGAGTAACCGGGGAGCTGTTTTTT. Amino acid sequence: CAIRGETGVTGELFF.

The V gene is TRBV7-2, the J gene TRBJ1-1, with unresolved D. V lost 2 bases to trimming and J lost 1 base, with 8 bases between them. CDR3 length: 14 amino acids. The germline V gene encodes CDR1 SGHTA and CDR2 FQGNSA. The chain's CDR3 is CASSLNQANTEAFF. The CDR3 nucleotides are TGTGCCAGCAGCTTAAACCAGGCGAACACTGAAGCTTTCTTT.

The chain joins TRBV5-4 to TRBJ2-6; 7 bases align to TRBD2. Germline CDR1 is SGHNT and CDR2 is YYREEE (reference sequence). Trimming took 5 bases from V and 0 from J; bases not matched to a gene: 8. The CDR3 runs to 17 residues. As DNA, the CDR3 is TGTGCCAGCAGTTCGGGACGGGGGGACTCTGGGGCCAACGTCCTGACTTTC. This encodes CASSSGRGDSGANVLTF.

CDR3 loop: CASSWGQNEQFF. DNA of the CDR3: TGTGCCAGCAGCTGGGGGCAAAATGAGCAGTTCTTC. The chain uses TRBV5-6 and TRBJ2-1, with D maybe TRBD1 (6 bases). Germline V lookup: CDR1 SGHDT, CDR2 YYEEEE. The CDR3 runs 12 residues. The V end lost 3 bases, the J end lost 7 bases, and 8 bases lay between the germline ends.

The J gene is TRBJ1-4, the V gene TRBV19; tentative D call: TRBD1 (6 bases). Trimming removed 7 bases from V and 8 bases from J, with 14 bases in between. Germline V gives CDR1 LNHDA, CDR2 SQIVND (reference sequence). This CDR3 is built from 13 residues. As DNA, the CDR3 is TGTGCCAGTACAGACAGGCTCCGGGAAAAACTGTTTTTT. Protein: CASTDRLREKLFF.

CDR3 in DNA: TGTGCCAGCCACACCTCTGGCGGGAGTTCCTACGAGCAGTACTTC. Translating gives CASHTSGGSSYEQYF. This chain uses TRBV28 with TRBJ2-7, with 7 bases identical to TRBD2. CDR3 size: 15 residues. V lost 8 bases to trimming and J lost 1 base; unmatched junction nucleotides: 11. Germline values: CDR1 MDHEN, CDR2 SYDVKM.

The rearrangement uses TRBV5-1 and TRBJ2-3, with TRBD1 as a possible D gene (6 bases). Trimming cost V 3 bases and J 1 base, with 15 bases left between them. Germline values: CDR1 SGHRS, CDR2 YFSETQ. This CDR3 has 16 amino acids. This chain's CDR3 is CASSYQLRQGTDTQYF. The CDR3 DNA follows: TGCGCCAGCAGCTACCAGCTCCGACAGGGCACAGATACGCAGTATTTT.

The chain links TRBV4-3 to TRBJ2-1, with 8 nucleotides matching TRBD2. The CDR3 is 17 residues long. V lost 1 base to trimming and J lost 5 bases; unmatched junction nucleotides: 10. CDR1 is LGHNA, CDR2 YSLEER, per germline. The CDR3 is CASSQAAPSGFNNEQFF. CDR3 nucleotide sequence: TGCGCCAGCAGCCAAGCGGCGCCTAGCGGGTTTAACAATGAGCAGTTCTTC.

V gene TRBV25-1 combines with J gene TRBJ2-3, with a tentative D call TRBD2 (5 bases). The V gene's germline CDR1 is MGHDK and CDR2 SYGVNS. Trimming cost V 3 bases and J 3 bases, with 7 bases left between them. The CDR3 contains 13 residues. For the CDR3, the DNA is TGTGCCAGCAGTGAGACGGGGACAGATACGCAGTATTTT. Its protein product is CASSETGTDTQYF.

The rearrangement uses TRBV7-9 and TRBJ2-6; D remains unclear. The CDR3 spans 15 residues. The V gene lost 3 bases and the J gene lost 1 base, with 7 bases spanning the gap. Germline V gives CDR1 SEHNR, CDR2 FQNEAQ (reference sequence). The CDR3 DNA sequence: TGTGCCAGCAGCTTTCTAAGATCTGGGGCCAACGTCCTGACTTTC. Amino acid sequence: CASSFLRSGANVLTF.

This chain connects TRBV10-3 to TRBJ1-5; D might be TRBD1 (5 bases). The germline V gene has CDR1 ENHRY and CDR2 SYGVKD. The CDR3 loop spans 17 amino acids. Trimming shortened V by 3 bases and J by 5 bases, and 20 bases separated the two germline ends. CDR3 DNA: TGTGCCATCAGTGACTTCGGTATATGGGGCGCGGATCAGCCCCAGCATTTT. It specifies CAISDFGIWGADQPQHF.

The rearrangement joins TRBV15 to TRBJ2-3, with 9 bases that match TRBD1. Unmatched junction bases numbered 12, after V lost 5 bases and J lost 6 bases. Germline V gene lookup returns CDR1 LNHNV and CDR2 YYDKDF (reference sequence). This CDR3 region has 16 residues. The CDR3, as DNA: TGTGCCACCAGCGGGACCACAGGGGGCGCGTGGGATACGCAGTATTTT. It codes for CATSGTTGGAWDTQYF.

The rearrangement uses TRBV27 and TRBJ2-7; 7 nucleotides line up with TRBD1. J gave up 2 bases and V 2 bases, and 3 bases lay outside the gene matches. This CDR3 comprises 14 residues. Germline V gene sequence: CDR1 MNHEY, CDR2 SMNVEV (reference sequence). CDR3 sequence (DNA): TGTGCCAGCAGTTTACGACAGGGAGCCTACGAGCAGTACTTC. Translation: CASSLRQGAYEQYF.

The CDR3 protein is CASSPFGQGDQPQHF. The CDR3 DNA is TGCGCCAGCAGCCCCTTTGGACAGGGGGATCAGCCCCAGCATTTT. The rearrangement joins TRBV5-1 to TRBJ1-5; 10 bases agree with TRBD1. The V gene's germline CDR1 is SGHRS and CDR2 YFSETQ. With 4 bases clipped from V and 5 bases from J, the junction kept 6 bases outside the gene matches. The CDR3 spans 15 residues.

This clone was counted once. The chain carries TRBV6-5 and TRBJ1-1; no firm D call. CDR3 size: 16 residues. The germline V gene encodes CDR1 MNHEY and CDR2 SVGAGI. Trimming took off 0 bases at V and 3 bases at J, with 14 bases between the two ends. DNA for the CDR3: TGTGCCAGCAGTTACTCCCGTGAGGGATTTCACACTGAAGCTTTCTTT. It yields the protein CASSYSREGFHTEAFF.

This rearrangement joins TRBV5-1 to TRBJ2-5; no reliable D call. V lost 7 bases to trimming and J lost 2 bases, with 12 bases between them. The CDR3 covers 13 residues. Germline V gives CDR1 SGHRS, CDR2 YFSETQ. CDR3 sequence reads: CASHQTPQETQYF. CDR3 bases: TGCGCCAGCCACCAGACACCTCAAGAGACCCAGTACTTC. Full variable domain (missing parts from reference TRBV5-1 and TRBJ2-5): KAGVTQTPRYLIKTRGQQVTLSCSPISGHRSVSWYQQTPGQGLQFLFEYFSETQRNKGNFPGRFSGRQFSNSRSEMNVSTLELGDSALYLCASHQTPQETQYFGPGTRLLVL.

This clone was seen a single time. V and J are TRBV5-4 and TRBJ2-7, with D possibly matching TRBD2 (6 bases). Germline V gene data show CDR1 as SGHNT and CDR2 as YYREEE (reference sequence). The V end lost 0 bases, the J end lost 7 bases, and 11 bases lay between the germline ends. The length of the CDR3 is 13 residues. The CDR3 DNA follows: TGTGCCAGCAGCTTGGCCGGAGGGAGAGAGCAGTACTTC. Translating gives CASSLAGGREQYF.

This chain links TRBV7-2 with TRBJ2-7; TRBD2 might be the D (6 bases). The length of the CDR3 is 16 residues. Per the germline V gene, CDR1 is SGHTA and CDR2 is FQGNSA. The germline V and J ends were trimmed by 1 base and 4 bases, with 17 bases remaining between them. The chain's CDR3 is CASSLEGLTPKYEQYF. The CDR3 bases are TGTGCCAGCAGCTTAGAGGGACTGACCCCTAAATACGAGCAGTACTTC.

This clone turned up a few times. J is TRBJ2-1 and V is TRBV10-3, with D possibly TRBD1 on 6 matching bases. The V end lost 6 bases, the J end lost 8 bases, and 11 bases lay between the germline ends. Germline lookup yields CDR1 ENHRY and CDR2 SYGVKD. This CDR3 has 12 amino acids. The CDR3 bases are TGTGCCATCAGGGGGGACATCGATGAGCAGTTCTTC. Translation gives CAIRGDIDEQFF.

The chain combines TRBV7-2 with TRBJ2-7, with 9 bases fitting TRBD1. Germline CDR1 reads SGHTA; CDR2 reads FQGNSA. J gave up 3 bases and V 5 bases, and 17 bases lay outside the gene matches. The CDR3 is made up of 18 amino acids. The CDR3: CASSLRTKQGAASYEQYF. The CDR3 DNA reads TGTGCCAGCAGCCTCCGGACAAAACAGGGGGCGGCCAGCTACGAGCAGTACTTC.

Comment on this clone: The junction differs from germline at one of its ends, possibly a read error. The V gene is TRBV28, the J gene TRBJ2-7; 11 positions match TRBD1. Germline V gene data show CDR1 as MDHEN and CDR2 as SYDVKM. CDR3 length equals 14 residues. The CDR3 region is CVSSFGTGGYEQYF. CDR3 bases: TGTGTCAGCAGTTTCGGGACAGGGGGCTACGAGCAGTACTTC.

This clone is a singleton in its sample. The chain recombines TRBV7-3 with TRBJ2-2; D remains ambiguous. V lost 0 bases to trimming and J lost 4 bases, with 9 bases between them. This CDR3 contains 15 residues. The V gene's germline CDR1 is SGHTA and CDR2 FQGTGA. CDR3 amino acids: CASSLTPGSTGELFF. The CDR3 coding sequence is TGTGCCAGCAGCTTAACCCCGGGTAGCACCGGGGAGCTGTTTTTT.

V gene TRBV6-1 combines with J gene TRBJ2-5, with TRBD1 as a possible D gene (5 bases). The CDR3 covers 14 residues. From germline, CDR1 is MNHNS and CDR2 SASEGT. The V end was cut by 5 bases, the J end by 4 bases, with 14 bases between. This CDR3 is CASSLRDSGETQYF. In DNA form, the CDR3 reads TGTGCCAGCAGTCTCAGGGATTCTGGAGAGACCCAGTACTTC.

V gene TRBV30 combines with J gene TRBJ1-2; D not resolved. Germline loops: CDR1 GTSNPN, CDR2 SVGIG (reference sequence). The ends were cut back, 2 bases at V and 6 bases at J, with 10 bases in the middle. The CDR3 extends over 12 amino acids. The CDR3 region is CAWSRVLDGYTF. In DNA form, the CDR3 reads TGTGCCTGGAGTCGGGTCTTGGATGGCTACACCTTC.

V is TRBV7-2 and J is TRBJ2-4; D not certain. V dropped 4 bases and J dropped 9 bases, with 16 bases sitting between them. From germline, CDR1 is SGHTA and CDR2 FQGNSA. The CDR3 extends over 14 amino acids. CDR3: CASSSGGQVVIQYF. CDR3 nucleotides: TGTGCCAGCAGCTCCGGTGGGCAGGTAGTCATTCAGTACTTC.